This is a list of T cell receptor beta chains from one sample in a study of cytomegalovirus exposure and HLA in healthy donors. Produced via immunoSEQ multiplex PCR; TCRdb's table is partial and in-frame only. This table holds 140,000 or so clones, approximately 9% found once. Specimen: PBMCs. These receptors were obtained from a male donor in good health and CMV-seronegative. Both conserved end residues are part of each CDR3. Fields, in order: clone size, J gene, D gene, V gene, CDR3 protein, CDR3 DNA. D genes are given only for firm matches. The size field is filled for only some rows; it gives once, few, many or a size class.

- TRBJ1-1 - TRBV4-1 CASRGTLKNTEAFF TGCGCCAGCAGGGGGACACTTAAAAACACTGAAGCTTTCTTT
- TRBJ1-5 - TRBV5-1 CASSFLRRPQPQHF TGCGCCAGCAGCTTTCTAAGGAGGCCTCAGCCCCAGCATTTT
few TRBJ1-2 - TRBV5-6 CASSLVRDTNYGYTF TGTGCCAGCAGCTTGGTTCGGGACACAAACTATGGCTACACCTTC
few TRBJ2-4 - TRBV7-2 CASSSRDTGNIQYF TGTGCCAGCAGCTCCCGGGACACGGGGAACATTCAGTACTTC
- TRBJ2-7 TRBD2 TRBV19 CASSMPSTSGLYEQYF TGTGCCAGTAGTATGCCGTCGACTAGCGGGTTGTACGAGCAGTACTTC
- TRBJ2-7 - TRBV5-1 CASSLVRGQQYF TGCGCCAGCAGCTTGGTTAGGGGTCAGCAGTACTTC
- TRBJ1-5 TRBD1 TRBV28 CASSLSGLAGQKGQPQHF TGTGCCAGCAGTTTATCCGGATTGGCGGGACAGAAGGGTCAGCCCCAGCATTTT
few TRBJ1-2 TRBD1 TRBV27 CASSLDLGTGRHGYTF TGTGCCAGCAGTCTAGACCTCGGGACAGGGCGGCATGGCTACACCTTC
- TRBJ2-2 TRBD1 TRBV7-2 CASSLRQGAPHVGTGELFF TGTGCCAGCAGCTTACGGCAGGGGGCGCCGCACGTGGGCACCGGGGAGCTGTTTTTT
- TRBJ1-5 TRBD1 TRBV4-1 CASSQGDRDGQPQHF TGCGCCAGCAGCCAAGGGGACAGGGACGGTCAGCCCCAGCATTTT
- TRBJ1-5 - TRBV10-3 CAISPQGSNQPQHF TGTGCCATCAGCCCACAGGGTAGCAATCAGCCCCAGCATTTT
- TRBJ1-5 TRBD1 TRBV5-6 CASTRRDRGNPSGQPQHF TGTGCCAGCACCCGTAGGGACAGGGGGAACCCGAGCGGTCAGCCCCAGCATTTT
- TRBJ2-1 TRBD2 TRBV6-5 CASSWTSGAYNEQFF TGTGCCAGCAGCTGGACTAGCGGGGCCTACAATGAGCAGTTCTTC
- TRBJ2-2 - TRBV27 CASSLMGVRELFF TGTGCCAGCAGTTTGATGGGAGTCCGGGAGCTGTTTTTT
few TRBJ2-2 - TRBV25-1 CASSTGNTGELFF TGTGCCAGTTCGACAGGGAACACCGGGGAGCTGTTTTTT
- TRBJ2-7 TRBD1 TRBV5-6 CASSAYRLGQGGEQYF TGTGCCAGCAGCGCGTACCGGTTGGGACAGGGAGGTGAGCAGTACTTC
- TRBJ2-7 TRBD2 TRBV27 CASSTTGTSGSLYHEQYF TGTGCCAGCAGTACAACCGGGACTAGCGGATCCCTATACCACGAGCAGTACTTC
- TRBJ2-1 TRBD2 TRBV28 CASIQRERSGEQFF TGTGCCAGCATCCAGCGGGAGAGGAGTGGTGAGCAGTTCTTC
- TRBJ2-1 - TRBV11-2 CASSLGRPSAGRINEQFF TGTGCCAGCAGCTTAGGTAGGCCTAGCGCCGGAAGGATTAATGAGCAGTTCTTC
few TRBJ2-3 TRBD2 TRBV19 CASSILSGDTDTQYF TGTGCCAGTAGTATCCTTAGCGGGGATACAGATACGCAGTATTTT
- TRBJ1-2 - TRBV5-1 CASSLEGGGASNGYTF TGCGCCAGCAGCTTGGAAGGGGGGGGCGCGTCGAATGGCTACACCTTC
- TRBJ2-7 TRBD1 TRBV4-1 CASSRGRGLLPSSYEQYF TGCGCCAGCAGCCGCGGCAGGGGGCTTCTTCCTAGCTCCTACGAGCAGTACTTC
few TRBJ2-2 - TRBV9 CASSVGERTGELFF TGTGCCAGCAGCGTAGGGGAGCGCACCGGGGAGCTGTTTTTT